These 32 T cell receptor beta chains were sequenced from one sample in a study of cytomegalovirus exposure and HLA in healthy donors. The PCR contained 60 Vbeta and 13 Jbeta primers. TCRdb keeps only in-frame clones here, not all; method: immunoSEQ multiplex PCR. The table has around 150,000 clones, about 75% seen once. Sequencing input: PBMCs. The receptor source for this set is a male donor in good health and CMV-seronegative.

This clone is a singleton in its sample. The chain employs TRBV6-1 and TRBJ1-5; D unresolved. The CDR3 spans 11 residues. In germline, CDR1 is MNHNS, CDR2 SASEGT. V was shortened by 4 bases and J by 8 bases, with 6 bases between the two germline ends. The CDR3 loop is CASSVREPQHF. The CDR3 bases are TGTGCCAGCAGTGTGAGGGAGCCCCAGCATTTT.

The chain recombines TRBV5-6 with TRBJ2-7, with TRBD2 identical over 9 bases. Unmatched junction bases numbered 7, after V lost 0 bases and J lost 6 bases. Germline loops: CDR1 SGHDT, CDR2 YYEEEE. CDR3 length: 15 residues. The CDR3 is CASSLVLAGRGEQYF. DNA of the CDR3: TGTGCCAGCAGCTTGGTCCTAGCGGGACGAGGCGAGCAGTACTTC.

This chain links TRBV7-2 with TRBJ1-1; possible D gene TRBD1, 6 bases. The V end was cut by 6 bases, the J end by 1 base, with 12 bases between. This CDR3 region has 14 residues. The germline V gene encodes CDR1 SGHTA and CDR2 FQGNSA. In DNA, the CDR3 is TGTGCCAGCAGGGAACAGGGTGGGAACACTGAAGCTTTCTTT. It yields the protein CASREQGGNTEAFF. Complete variable domain (other parts from reference TRBV7-2 and TRBJ1-1): GAGVSQSPSNKVTEKGKDVELRCDPISGHTALYWYRQSLGQGLEFLIYFQGNSAPDKSGLPSDRFSAERTGGSVSTLTIQRTQQEDSAVYLCASREQGGNTEAFFGQGTRLTVV.

The rearrangement uses TRBV11-2 and TRBJ2-5; D is perhaps TRBD2 (5 bases). Germline CDR1 reads SGHAT; CDR2 reads FQNNGV. This CDR3 has 16 residues. V shed 1 base and J shed 5 bases, with 17 bases lying between them. CDR3 sequence reads: CASSLGAGPGEETQYF. The CDR3 nucleotides are TGTGCCAGCAGCTTAGGTGCAGGTCCCGGGGAGGAGACCCAGTACTTC. The variable domain in full, completed from reference TRBV11-2 and TRBJ2-5, reads EAGVAQSPRYKIIEKRQSVAFWCNPISGHATLYWYQQILGQGPKLLIQFQNNGVVDDSQLPKDRFSAERLKGVDSTLKIQPAKLEDSAVYLCASSLGAGPGEETQYFGPGTRLLVL.

This clone was seen a single time. The J gene is TRBJ2-2, the V gene TRBV7-7; 8 nucleotides agree with TRBD1. This CDR3 is built from 15 residues. Per germline, CDR1 SSHAT and CDR2 FNYEAQ (reference sequence). J was trimmed by 5 bases and V by 5 bases; bases with no gene match: 7. CDR3 in DNA: TGTGCCAGCAGCCCGAGACAGGGGTTTACCGGGGAGCTGTTTTTT. Translated, it gives CASSPRQGFTGELFF.

A few counts support this clone. V is TRBV11-1 and J is TRBJ2-3; possible D gene TRBD2, 5 bases. The ends were cut back, 1 base at V and 3 bases at J, with 20 bases in the middle. The CDR3 contains 18 residues. The V gene's germline CDR1 is SGHAT and CDR2 FQDESV (reference sequence). DNA of the CDR3: TGTGCCAGCAGCTTAGAGCCCCACTTTGGAGGTGAAACAGATACGCAGTATTTT. Translation: CASSLEPHFGGETDTQYF.

The rearrangement links TRBV5-1 to TRBJ2-5, with 8 bases fitting TRBD2. After removal of 4 bases from V and 5 bases from J, the junction contained 13 bases not matched to a gene. Germline V gene sequence: CDR1 SGHRS, CDR2 YFSETQ. CDR3 length equals 16 residues. The CDR3 coding sequence is TGCGCCAGCAGCGAGAGGTCAACTAGCGGTCGGGAGACCCAGTACTTC. Its protein is CASSERSTSGRETQYF.

The rearrangement uses TRBV7-9 and TRBJ2-7; 10 bases agree with TRBD2. V dropped 5 bases and J dropped 3; count of bases not matched to a gene: 4. The CDR3 is 14 residues long. The germline gives CDR1 SEHNR, CDR2 FQNEAQ (reference sequence). The chain's CDR3 is CASSRRTSGYEQYF. The CDR3 coding sequence is TGTGCCAGCAGCCGACGGACTAGCGGCTACGAGCAGTACTTC. The full variable domain, with the rest looked up from reference TRBV7-9 and TRBJ2-7, is DTGVSQNPRHKITKRGQNVTFRCDPISEHNRLYWYRQTLGQGPEFLTYFQNEAQLEKSRLLSDRFSAERPKGSFSTLEIQRTEQGDSAMYLCASSRRTSGYEQYFGPGTRLTVT.

Details on this clone: This sample also contains other DNA sequences that code for the same CDR3. The chain is built from TRBV5-1 and TRBJ2-7; unclear D gene. This CDR3 region has 11 residues. CDR1 and CDR2 (germline): SGHRS, YFSETQ. Trimming cost V 4 bases and J 6 bases, with 8 bases left between them. CDR3: CASSLGAEQYF. The DNA of the CDR3 is TGCGCCAGCAGCCTAGGAGCCGAGCAGTACTTC.

The rearrangement uses TRBV19 and TRBJ1-2; a weak D match, TRBD1 (6 bases). The germline V gene has CDR1 LNHDA and CDR2 SQIVND (reference sequence). The CDR3 totals 15 residues. V lost 6 bases to trimming and J lost 8 bases, with 22 bases between them. CDR3 DNA sequence: TGTGCCAGTAGCCCCCTCGGGACACCGAACCTGGGCTACACCTTC. This translates into CASSPLGTPNLGYTF.

About this clone itself: Distinct nucleotide sequences in the sample also encode this CDR3. The V gene is TRBV19, the J gene TRBJ1-1; D is unclear. This CDR3 contains 13 residues. Germline CDR1 is LNHDA and CDR2 is SQIVND (reference sequence). The germline V and J ends were trimmed by 3 bases and 2 bases, with 7 bases remaining between them. CDR3 amino acids: CASSIGVNTEAFF. The CDR3 nucleotides are TGTGCCAGTAGTATCGGGGTTAACACTGAAGCTTTCTTT.

V usage is TRBV19 and J usage is TRBJ1-1, with unresolved D. Trimming removed 7 bases at V and 10 bases at J, with 13 bases between. There are 11 residues in the CDR3. CDR1 LNHDA and CDR2 SQIVND come from the germline V gene (reference sequence). The CDR3 sequence is CASTTGVLAFF. As DNA, the CDR3 is TGTGCCAGTACCACGGGAGTTTTAGCTTTCTTT.

This chain links TRBV27 with TRBJ2-3; 9 bases agree with TRBD1. The J segment lost 1 base and the V segment lost 6 bases, leaving 8 bases of the junction unmatched. The CDR3 is 16 amino acids. Germline V lookup: CDR1 MNHEY, CDR2 SMNVEV (reference sequence). This CDR3 is CASSFDRGSRTDTQYF. CDR3 coding DNA: TGTGCCAGCAGCTTCGACAGGGGGAGCCGCACAGATACGCAGTATTTT.

The V call is TRBV7-3, the J call TRBJ1-1; D is perhaps TRBD1 (6 bases). The germline V gene encodes CDR1 SGHTA and CDR2 FQGTGA. Trimming took off 4 bases at V and 2 bases at J, with 11 bases between the two ends. This CDR3 comprises 14 residues. In DNA form, the CDR3 reads TGTGCCAGCAGCTCGACAGGCCTCAACACTGAAGCTTTCTTT. The encoded protein is CASSSTGLNTEAFF. The complete variable domain, with remaining parts taken from reference TRBV7-3 and TRBJ1-1, reads GAGVSQTPSNKVTEKGKYVELRCDPISGHTALYWYRQSLGQGPEFLIYFQGTGAADDSGLPNDRFFAVRPEGSVSTLKIQRTERGDSAVYLCASSSTGLNTEAFFGQGTRLTVV.

The chain recombines TRBV15 with TRBJ2-7; 8 positions agree with TRBD2. CDR3 length equals 16 residues. V shed 0 bases and J 2 bases; nucleotides not matched to a gene: 6. Germline V CDR1 and CDR2: LNHNV, YYDKDF (reference sequence). The CDR3: CATSRDLAGGAYEQYF. CDR3 bases: TGTGCCACCAGCAGAGATCTGGCGGGGGGCGCCTACGAGCAGTACTTC.

This clone was observed a few times. The genes are TRBV15 and TRBJ2-7; 12 bases are a match to TRBD2. The CDR3 runs to 15 residues. The germline gives CDR1 LNHNV, CDR2 YYDKDF (reference sequence). J gave up 4 bases and V 1 base, and 2 bases lay outside the gene matches. The CDR3 nucleotides are TGTGCCACCAGCAGAGGGACTAGCGGGATGTACGAGCAGTACTTC. Translated, it gives CATSRGTSGMYEQYF.

The J gene is TRBJ1-2, the V gene TRBV10-3, with 9 bases fitting TRBD1. Trimming took 4 bases from V and 6 from J; bases not matched to a gene: 9. Germline V CDR1 and CDR2: ENHRY, SYGVKD. The CDR3 totals 15 residues. For the CDR3, the DNA is TGTGCCATCAGTGGTACGGGACAGGGTTTGCATGGCTACACCTTC. It is translated as CAISGTGQGLHGYTF.

The chain joins TRBV30 to TRBJ2-7; TRBD1 matches at 8 bases. The germline CDR1 and CDR2 sequences are GTSNPN and SVGIG (reference sequence). There are 15 residues in the CDR3. Trimming took 4 bases from V and 0 from J; bases not matched to a gene: 8. CDR3 residues: CAWTGRQGSSYEQYF. CDR3 DNA: TGTGCCTGGACCGGCCGACAGGGGAGCTCCTACGAGCAGTACTTC.

The chain uses TRBV11-3 and TRBJ2-1; no clear D. The CDR3 spans 14 residues. The germline gives CDR1 SGHNT, CDR2 YENEEA. V was clipped by 5 bases and J by 3 bases, with 11 bases between them. This CDR3 is CASSPGLLYNEQFF. For the CDR3, the DNA is TGTGCCAGCAGCCCTGGGCTACTCTACAATGAGCAGTTCTTC.

V gene TRBV5-1 combines with J gene TRBJ1-6; D is unclear. Germline V gene lookup returns CDR1 SGHRS and CDR2 YFSETQ. The CDR3 contains 16 residues. V was shortened by 0 bases and J by 5 bases, with 12 bases between the two germline ends. The CDR3 protein is CASSLGPQTDNSPLHF. The CDR3 DNA reads TGCGCCAGCAGCTTGGGGCCCCAAACCGATAATTCACCCCTCCACTTT.

This clone was seen just once. This chain connects TRBV19 to TRBJ2-4, with 12 nucleotides matching TRBD2. V was pared by 3 bases and J by 0 bases, with 9 bases of the junction left unmatched. This CDR3 region has 19 residues. Germline assignment: CDR1 LNHDA and CDR2 SQIVND (reference sequence). Written as DNA, the CDR3 is TGTGCCAGTAGTATCGGGGCTAGCGGGAGGGTACTAGCCAAAAACATTCAGTACTTC. The encoded protein is CASSIGASGRVLAKNIQYF.

The rearrangement joins TRBV11-2 to TRBJ1-1; 9 nucleotides line up with TRBD1. Trimming took 6 bases from V and 7 from J; bases not matched to a gene: 9. The length of the CDR3 is 14 residues. CDR1 is SGHAT and CDR2 is FQNNGV in the germline V gene. CDR3 protein: CASRPGTGRSEAFF. CDR3 DNA: TGTGCCAGCAGACCCGGGACAGGGAGGAGTGAAGCTTTCTTT.

This sequence joins TRBV9 and TRBJ1-2; D is perhaps TRBD1 (6 bases). The CDR3 length is 17 residues. CDR1 and CDR2 (germline): SGDLS, YYNGEE. V lost 3 bases to trimming and J lost 7 bases, with 25 bases between them. CDR3 amino acids: CASSGGGGRDPRLGYTF. The CDR3 coding sequence is TGTGCCAGCAGCGGCGGGGGGGGGCGCGATCCTCGCCTTGGCTACACCTTC.

The chain employs TRBV19 and TRBJ2-1; 11 nucleotides match TRBD2. The V and J ends lost 5 bases and 7 bases, in that order; junction bases with no gene match: 4. The CDR3 is made up of 14 amino acids. The V gene's germline CDR1 is LNHDA and CDR2 SQIVND (reference sequence). The chain's CDR3 is CASSASGRSNEQFF. The CDR3 DNA follows: TGTGCCAGTAGTGCTAGCGGGAGGTCAAATGAGCAGTTCTTC.

The V and J genes are TRBV5-4 and TRBJ2-1; 7 bases agree with TRBD1. V was pared by 3 bases and J by 8 bases, with 8 bases of the junction left unmatched. CDR1 SGHNT and CDR2 YYREEE come from the germline V gene (reference sequence). The CDR3 sequence is 14 residues long. CDR3 DNA sequence: TGTGCCAGCAGCTCGAAGACAGGGAACGATGAGCAGTTCTTC. The encoded protein is CASSSKTGNDEQFF.

CDR3 sequence: CATSRGLAGELGDTQYF. CDR3 in DNA: TGTGCCACCAGCAGAGGACTAGCGGGAGAACTTGGAGATACGCAGTATTTT. The chain joins TRBV15 to TRBJ2-3, with 12 bases that match TRBD2. This CDR3 is built from 17 residues. Germline V gene lookup returns CDR1 LNHNV and CDR2 YYDKDF (reference sequence). The V segment lost 1 base and the J segment 5 bases; nucleotides outside the gene matches: 7.

This rearrangement joins TRBV27 to TRBJ1-3, with 9 bases aligning to TRBD1. The V gene end was trimmed by 5 bases and the J gene end by 0 bases; junction bases not matched to a gene: 2. CDR1 and CDR2 from the germline V gene are MNHEY and SMNVEV (reference sequence). The CDR3 length is 15 residues. The CDR3 nucleotides are TGTGCCAGCAGTCCGGGACAGGGCTCTGGAAACACCATATATTTT. It translates to CASSPGQGSGNTIYF.

J is TRBJ1-5 and V is TRBV6-5, with 7 bases identical to TRBD1. The V segment lost 6 bases and the J segment 4 bases; nucleotides outside the gene matches: 6. Per germline, CDR1 MNHEY and CDR2 SVGAGI. The CDR3 has 14 amino acids. CDR3 in amino acids: CASRPTGRNQPQHF. The CDR3 DNA sequence: TGTGCCAGCAGGCCGACAGGGAGAAATCAGCCCCAGCATTTT.

This clone was found once. V is TRBV5-5 and J is TRBJ1-1; D is unresolved. V shed 4 bases and J shed 1 base, with 14 bases lying between them. Per the germline V gene, CDR1 is SGHKS and CDR2 is YYEKEE (reference sequence). The CDR3 spans 15 residues. The CDR3 reads CASSALPNSNTEAFF. CDR3 sequence (DNA): TGTGCCAGCAGCGCACTTCCTAATTCGAACACTGAAGCTTTCTTT.

This clone was picked up a small number of times. V usage is TRBV5-6 and J usage is TRBJ2-5; 8 positions agree with TRBD1. The CDR3 has 16 amino acids. With 2 bases clipped from V and 3 bases from J, the junction kept 9 bases outside the gene matches. The germline CDR1 and CDR2 sequences are SGHDT and YYEEEE. CDR3 nucleotides: TGTGCCAGCAGCTTTAATTTTTACAGGGGGGAAGAGACCCAGTACTTC. Translating gives CASSFNFYRGEETQYF.

The rearrangement joins TRBV6-4 to TRBJ2-1, with a tentative D call TRBD2 (5 bases). The germline V and J ends were trimmed by 5 bases and 3 bases, with 11 bases remaining between them. The germline CDR1 and CDR2 sequences are MRHNA and SNTAGT. The CDR3 sequence is 14 residues long. This CDR3 is CASSFQAGYNEQFF. The DNA of the CDR3 is TGTGCCAGCAGTTTCCAGGCGGGCTACAATGAGCAGTTCTTC.

The V and J genes are TRBV4-2 and TRBJ2-2, with 8 bases identical to TRBD1. The V gene's germline CDR1 is LGHNA and CDR2 YNFKEQ. The CDR3 consists of 15 residues. J gave up 3 bases and V 2 bases, and 2 bases lay outside the gene matches. CDR3 sequence (DNA): TGTGCCAGCAGCCAACAGGGGGCGGACACCGGGGAGCTGTTTTTT. Translating it yields CASSQQGADTGELFF.